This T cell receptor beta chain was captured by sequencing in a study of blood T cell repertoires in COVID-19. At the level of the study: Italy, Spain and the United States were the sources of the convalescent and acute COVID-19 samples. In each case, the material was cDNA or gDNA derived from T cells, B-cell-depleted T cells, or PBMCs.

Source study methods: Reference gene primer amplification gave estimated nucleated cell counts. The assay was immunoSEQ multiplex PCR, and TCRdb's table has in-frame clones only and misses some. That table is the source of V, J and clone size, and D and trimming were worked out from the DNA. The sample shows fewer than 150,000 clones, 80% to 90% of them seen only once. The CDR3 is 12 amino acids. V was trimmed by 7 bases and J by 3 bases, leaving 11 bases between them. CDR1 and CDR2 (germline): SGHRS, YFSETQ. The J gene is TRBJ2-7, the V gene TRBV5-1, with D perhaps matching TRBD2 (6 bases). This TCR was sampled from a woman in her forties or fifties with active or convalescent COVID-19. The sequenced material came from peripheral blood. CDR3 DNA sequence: TGCGCCAGCGGACCGGGAGACTACGAGCAGTACTTC. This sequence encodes CASGPGDYEQYF.